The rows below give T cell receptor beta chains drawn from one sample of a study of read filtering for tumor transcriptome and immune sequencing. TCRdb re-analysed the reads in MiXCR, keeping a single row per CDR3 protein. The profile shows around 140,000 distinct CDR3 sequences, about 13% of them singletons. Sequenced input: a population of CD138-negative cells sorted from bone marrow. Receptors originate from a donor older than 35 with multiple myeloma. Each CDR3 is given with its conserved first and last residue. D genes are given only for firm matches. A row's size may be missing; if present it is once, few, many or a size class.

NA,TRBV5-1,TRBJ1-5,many,CASSDGSNQPQHF,TGCGCCAGCTCCGACGGTTCGAATCAGCCCCAGCATTTT
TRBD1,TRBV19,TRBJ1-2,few,CASSIGQGSYGYTF,TGTGCCAGTAGTATAGGACAGGGAAGCTATGGCTACACCTTC
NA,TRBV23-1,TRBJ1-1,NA,CASSQFRSAWGTEAFF,TGCGCCAGCAGTCAATTCCGCTCGGCCTGGGGCACTGAAGCTTTCTTT
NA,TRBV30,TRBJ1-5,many,CAWSVALNQPQHF,TGTGCCTGGAGTGTAGCCTTGAATCAGCCCCAGCATTTT
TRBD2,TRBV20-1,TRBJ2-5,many,CSAKAGIKETQYF,TGCAGTGCCAAAGCGGGAATTAAGGAGACCCAGTACTTC
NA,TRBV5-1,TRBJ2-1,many,CASSSGDPYNEQFF,TGCGCCAGCAGCTCAGGGGATCCCTACAATGAGCAGTTCTTC
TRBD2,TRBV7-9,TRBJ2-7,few,CASSLLRGLAGIQYF,TGTGCCAGCAGCCTATTGCGTGGACTAGCGGGAATTCAGTACTTC
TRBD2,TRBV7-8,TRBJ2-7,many,CASSLTRAGVFEQYF,TGTGCCAGCAGCTTAACTCGGGCGGGAGTATTCGAGCAGTACTTC
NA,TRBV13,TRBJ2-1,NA,CASSLSGFSYNEQFF,TGTGCCAGCAGCTTAAGCGGGTTCTCCTACAATGAGCAGTTCTTC
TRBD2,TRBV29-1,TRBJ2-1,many,CSVEGQPVSRTSGYNEQFF,TGCAGCGTTGAAGGGCAACCGGTTAGTAGGACTAGCGGGTACAATGAGCAGTTCTTC
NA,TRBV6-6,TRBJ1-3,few,CASRLSSGNTIYF,TGTGCCAGCAGGTTAAGCTCTGGAAACACCATATATTTT
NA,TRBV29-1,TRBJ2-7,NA,CSVEARGPGVGEQYF,TGCAGCGTTGAAGCGCGGGGGCCAGGGGTCGGCGAGCAGTACTTC
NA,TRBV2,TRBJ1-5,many,CASTSRTANQPQHF,TGTGCCAGCACCTCGAGGACAGCAAATCAGCCCCAGCATTTT
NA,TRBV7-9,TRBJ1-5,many,CASSSGGGGGNQPQHF,TGTGCCAGCAGCTCCGGGGGGGGAGGAGGTAATCAGCCCCAGCATTTT
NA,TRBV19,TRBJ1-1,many,CASSPTGPNTEAFF,TGTGCCAGTAGCCCCACAGGGCCGAACACTGAAGCTTTCTTT
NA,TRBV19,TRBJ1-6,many,CASSIGTPSPLHF,TGTGCCAGTAGTATCGGGACACCATCACCCCTCCACTTT
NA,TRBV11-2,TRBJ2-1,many,CASSLRAQDNEQFF,TGTGCCAGCAGCTTAAGGGCCCAGGACAATGAGCAGTTCTTC
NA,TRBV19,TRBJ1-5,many,CASSGQINQPQHF,TGTGCCAGTAGTGGACAGATCAATCAGCCCCAGCATTTT
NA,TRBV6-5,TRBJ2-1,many,CASSYLQGGEQFF,TGTGCCAGCAGTTACTTGCAGGGCGGCGAGCAGTTCTTC
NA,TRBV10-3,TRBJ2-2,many,CAISETAKGELFF,TGTGCCATCAGTGAGACAGCCAAAGGGGAGCTGTTTTTT
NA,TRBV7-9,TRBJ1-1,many,CASSLVGARQRTEAFF,TGTGCCAGCAGCTTAGTGGGGGCGAGACAGCGGACTGAAGCTTTCTTT
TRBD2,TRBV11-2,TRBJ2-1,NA,CASSLRGRGSYDEQFF,TGTGCCAGCAGCTTACGCGGGAGGGGGTCCTACGATGAGCAGTTCTTC
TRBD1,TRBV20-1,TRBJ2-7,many,CSASGDSSYEQYF,TGCAGTGCTAGTGGGGACAGCTCCTACGAGCAGTACTTC
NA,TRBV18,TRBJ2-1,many,CASSPSHRNYNEQFF,TGTGCCAGCTCACCAAGCCATCGCAACTACAATGAGCAGTTCTTC
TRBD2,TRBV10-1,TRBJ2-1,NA,CASGLAGYNEQFF,TGCGCCAGCGGACTAGCGGGATACAATGAGCAGTTCTTC
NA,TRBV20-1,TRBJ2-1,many,CSAPPPWTPLNEQFF,TGCAGTGCTCCCCCGCCGTGGACTCCCTTGAATGAGCAGTTCTTC
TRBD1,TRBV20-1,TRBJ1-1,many,CSAGTGGRSEAFF,TGCAGTGCAGGGACAGGCGGCAGGTCTGAAGCTTTCTTT
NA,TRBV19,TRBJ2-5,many,CASKGPRFGETQYF,TGTGCCAGTAAGGGTCCCAGATTCGGGGAGACCCAGTACTTC
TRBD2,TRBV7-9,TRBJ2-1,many,CASSPGLAIGGEQFF,TGTGCCAGCAGCCCGGGACTAGCTATAGGAGGTGAGCAGTTCTTC
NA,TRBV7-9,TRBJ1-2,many,CASSWGGGYTF,TGTGCCAGCAGCTGGGGGGGCGGCTACACCTTC
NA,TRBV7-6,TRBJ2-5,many,CASSLTAMGTQYF,TGTGCCAGCAGCTTAACAGCAATGGGGACCCAGTACTTC
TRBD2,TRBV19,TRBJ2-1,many,CASSSGRAGTFF,TGTGCCAGTAGTAGCGGGAGGGCCGGTACGTTCTTC
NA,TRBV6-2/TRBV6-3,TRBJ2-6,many,CASNDQMWSGANVLTF,TGTGCCAGCAATGACCAAATGTGGTCTGGGGCCAACGTCCTGACTTTC
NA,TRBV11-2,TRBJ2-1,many,CASSAGLHSYNEQFF,TGTGCCAGCAGCGCGGGACTCCATTCCTACAATGAGCAGTTCTTC
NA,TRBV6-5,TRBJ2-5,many,CASSYSTGWGETQYF,TGTGCCAGCAGTTACTCGACGGGGTGGGGGGAGACCCAGTACTTC
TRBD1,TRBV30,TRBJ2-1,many,CAWSYIWTGEKSQFF,TGTGCCTGGAGTTACATATGGACAGGGGAGAAGTCGCAGTTCTTC
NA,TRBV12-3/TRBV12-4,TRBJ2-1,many,CASSPSGTGTNEQFF,TGTGCCAGCAGTCCTTCCGGGACGGGGACGAATGAGCAGTTCTTC
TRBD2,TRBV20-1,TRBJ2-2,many,CSATKGLAGNTGELFF,TGCAGTGCTACGAAAGGACTAGCGGGGAACACCGGGGAGCTGTTTTTT
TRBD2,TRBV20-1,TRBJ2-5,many,CSAREEARGETQYF,TGCAGTGCTAGAGAGGAGGCGCGGGGGGAGACCCAGTACTTC
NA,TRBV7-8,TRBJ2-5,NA,CASSPHSKGAETQYF,TGTGCCAGCAGCCCCCATAGCAAAGGGGCAGAGACCCAGTACTTC
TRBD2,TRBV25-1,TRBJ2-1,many,CATVTSGYNEQFF,TGTGCCACCGTGACTAGCGGATACAATGAGCAGTTCTTC
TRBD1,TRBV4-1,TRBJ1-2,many,CASGQGANNYGYTF,TGCGCCAGCGGACAGGGGGCGAACAACTATGGCTACACCTTC
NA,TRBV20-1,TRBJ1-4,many,CSALPEPRGKLFF,TGCAGTGCTCTTCCGGAACCTAGGGGAAAACTGTTTTTT
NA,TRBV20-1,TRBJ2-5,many,CSADIRDLYQETQYF,TGCAGTGCCGATATCCGGGACTTGTACCAAGAGACCCAGTACTTC
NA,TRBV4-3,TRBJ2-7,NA,CASSQEITGVSYEQYF,TGCGCCAGCAGCCAAGAGATAACGGGAGTTTCCTACGAGCAGTACTTC
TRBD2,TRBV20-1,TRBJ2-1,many,CSAGPGSGSSYNEQFF,TGCAGTGCTGGACCGGGGAGCGGGAGCTCCTACAATGAGCAGTTCTTC
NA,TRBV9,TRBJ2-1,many,CASSPRDPQNEQFF,TGTGCCAGCAGCCCAAGGGACCCACAAAATGAGCAGTTCTTC
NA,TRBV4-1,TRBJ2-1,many,CASSQGISRGPARQFF,TGCGCCAGCAGCCAAGGGATCTCGCGGGGGCCGGCGCGGCAGTTCTTC
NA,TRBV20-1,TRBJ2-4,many,CSFGGVAKNIQYF,TGCAGTTTCGGCGGGGTAGCCAAAAACATTCAGTACTTC
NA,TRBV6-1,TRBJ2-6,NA,CASRENSGANVLTF,TGTGCCAGCAGAGAGAACTCTGGGGCCAACGTCCTGACTTTC
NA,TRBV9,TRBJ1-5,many,CASSVGTTPDQPQHF,TGTGCCAGCAGCGTTGGCACGACGCCGGATCAGCCCCAGCATTTT
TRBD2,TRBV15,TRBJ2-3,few,CATSRPLGTSTDSQYF,TGTGCCACCAGCAGGCCTCTAGGGACTAGCACAGATTCGCAGTATTTT
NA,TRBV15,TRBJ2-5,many,CATSGGLVGETQYF,TGTGCCACCAGCGGAGGCCTAGTTGGGGAGACCCAGTACTTC
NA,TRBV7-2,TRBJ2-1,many,CASSFVGGEQFF,TGTGCCAGCAGCTTTGTGGGAGGCGAGCAGTTCTTC
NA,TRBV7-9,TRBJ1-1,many,CASTPPPLGMNTEAFF,TGTGCCAGTACTCCACCCCCTCTAGGGATGAACACTGAAGCTTTCTTT
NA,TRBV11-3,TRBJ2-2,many,CASSDTGNSNTGELFF,TGTGCCAGCAGCGATACAGGGAATTCGAACACCGGGGAGCTGTTTTTT
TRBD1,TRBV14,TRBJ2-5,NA,CASSQDSGTVLETQYF,TGTGCCAGCAGCCAAGATTCCGGGACAGTCCTAGAGACCCAGTACTTC